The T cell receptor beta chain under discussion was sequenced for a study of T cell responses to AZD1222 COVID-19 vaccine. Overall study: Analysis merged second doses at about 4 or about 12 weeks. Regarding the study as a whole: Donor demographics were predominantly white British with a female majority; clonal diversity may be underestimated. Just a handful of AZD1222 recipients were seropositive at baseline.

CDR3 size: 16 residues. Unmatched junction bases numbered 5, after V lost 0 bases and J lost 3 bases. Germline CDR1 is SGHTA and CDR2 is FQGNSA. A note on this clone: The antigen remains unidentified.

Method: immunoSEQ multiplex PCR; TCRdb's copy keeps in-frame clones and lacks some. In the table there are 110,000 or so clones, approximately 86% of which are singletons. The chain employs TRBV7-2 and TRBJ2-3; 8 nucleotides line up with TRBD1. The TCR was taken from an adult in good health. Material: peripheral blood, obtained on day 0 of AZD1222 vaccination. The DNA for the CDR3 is TGTGCCAGCAGCTTAGCCGGGCAGGGGGCAACAGATACGCAGTATTTT. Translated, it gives CASSLAGQGATDTQYF. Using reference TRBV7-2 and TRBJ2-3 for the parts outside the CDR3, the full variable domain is GAGVSQSPSNKVTEKGKDVELRCDPISGHTALYWYRQSLGQGLEFLIYFQGNSAPDKSGLPSDRFSAERTGGSVSTLTIQRTQQEDSAVYLCASSLAGQGATDTQYFGPGTRLTVL.